A selection of T cell receptor beta chains follows, all from one sample in a study of blood T cells in healthy people across ages. A single record per CDR3 protein comes from TCRdb applying MiXCR to the 5' RACE reads. The sample consists of 730,000 or so distinct CDR3 sequences, roughly 47% of them appearing once. Sequences were obtained from blood. The receptors come from a woman in her sixties or seventies in good health. Each CDR3 is given with its conserved first and last residue. Each record gives: J gene, CDR3 length, D gene, clone size, V gene, CDR3 protein, CDR3 DNA. D genes are given only for firm matches. Expanded clones are given a class, and other clones once, few, many or no size at all.

TRBJ2-5	16	NA	few	TRBV7-6	CASSLSFGGHRETQYF	TGTGCCAGCAGCCTCTCATTTGGGGGGCACAGAGAGACCCAGTACTTC
TRBJ2-7	14	NA	NA	TRBV20-1	CSATPSTRTYEQYF	TGCAGTGCTACCCCTAGTACTAGGACCTACGAGCAGTACTTC
TRBJ2-5	15	NA	once	TRBV5-6	CASSTAGAYQETQYF	TGTGCCAGCAGCACGGCGGGGGCCTACCAAGAGACCCAGTACTTC
TRBJ1-2	13	NA	NA	TRBV7-2	CASSLRVQTGYTF	TGTGCCAGCAGCCTAAGGGTCCAGACTGGCTACACCTTC
TRBJ2-1	14	NA	NA	TRBV20-1	CSARVLVIRNEQFF	TGCAGTGCTAGGGTACTAGTGATTCGGAATGAGCAGTTCTTC
TRBJ2-3	16	NA	NA	TRBV7-9	CASSLALSRYTDTQYF	TGTGCCAGCAGCTTAGCGCTCTCCAGATACACAGATACACAGTATTTT
TRBJ1-6	14	TRBD1	NA	TRBV3-1	CASSLTGGESPLHF	TGTGCCAGCAGCCTGACAGGGGGAGAGTCACCCCTCCACTTT
TRBJ2-1	14	NA	NA	TRBV24-1	CATSDRPTGNEQFF	TGTGCCACCAGTGACCGTCCTACTGGGAATGAGCAGTTCTTC
TRBJ1-5	15	TRBD1	NA	TRBV10-3	CATYPGQGHNQPQHF	TGTGCCACCTATCCGGGACAGGGACACAATCAGCCCCAGCATTTT
TRBJ2-1	15	NA	NA	TRBV4-3	CASSQSWLGGNEQFF	TGCGCCAGCAGCCAATCCTGGCTTGGAGGCAATGAGCAGTTCTTC